This entry lists 14 T cell receptor beta chains sequenced from one sample in a study of CD8+ T cells in alopecia areata. The treatment was: oral pan-JAK inhibitor, 5-10 mg twice daily. In each case, RNA was isolated and then reverse transcribed into cDNA as the sequencing template. The method was immunoSEQ multiplex PCR; TCRdb's version includes in-frame clones alone and lacks a portion of them. The repertoire includes 270,000 or so clones, over 45% of them detected once, and about 1.7% sits in the top ten. The material sequenced was CD4+ T cells sorted from blood, taken at week 24, from a patient treated with tofacitinib. These receptor sequences come from a human donor with alopecia areata.

With regard to this clone: This specimen includes other DNA sequences encoding the same CDR3. V gene TRBV30 combines with J gene TRBJ2-3, with unresolved D. This CDR3 is built from 11 residues. CDR1 GTSNPN and CDR2 SVGIG come from the germline V gene (reference sequence). V dropped 3 bases and J dropped 3 bases, with 4 bases sitting between them. The chain's CDR3 is CAWSFTDTQYF. In DNA form, the CDR3 reads TGTGCCTGGAGCTTTACAGATACGCAGTATTTT.

The chain joins TRBV5-1 to TRBJ1-4; possible D gene TRBD1, 6 bases. V dropped 2 bases and J dropped 15 bases, with 26 bases sitting between them. The CDR3 length is 16 residues. The germline V gene has CDR1 SGHRS and CDR2 YFSETQ. The CDR3 loop is CASSFRGGGSQDSVFF. The CDR3 region has the DNA TGCGCCAGCAGCTTTCGAGGGGGAGGGTCCCAGGATTCGGTGTTTTTT. Based on the CDR3 plus reference TRBV5-1 and TRBJ1-4, the full variable domain is KAGVTQTPRYLIKTRGQQVTLSCSPISGHRSVSWYQQTPGQGLQFLFEYFSETQRNKGNFPGRFSGRQFSNSRSEMNVSTLELGDSALYLCASSFRGGGSQDSVFFGSGTQLSVL.

This clone was counted between two and nine times. CDR3 loop: CAWSGGAPDEKLFF. The DNA of the CDR3 is TGTGCCTGGAGTGGTGGCGCCCCCGATGAAAAACTGTTTTTT. The V call is TRBV30, the J call TRBJ1-4; D is unresolved. CDR1 and CDR2 from the germline V gene are GTSNPN and SVGIG (reference sequence). CDR3 length equals 14 residues. The V end was cut by 1 base, the J end by 6 bases, with 12 bases between.

This chain connects TRBV5-1 to TRBJ2-3; the match to TRBD2 covers 9 bases. Germline-derived CDR1 and CDR2 are SGHRS and YFSETQ. The V segment lost 4 bases and the J segment 4 bases; nucleotides outside the gene matches: 10. CDR3 length equals 16 residues. CDR3 protein: CASSPPGTSFSDTQYF. CDR3 in DNA: TGCGCCAGCAGCCCCCCGGGGACTAGCTTCTCAGATACGCAGTATTTT.

As concerns this clone: In the same sample, other DNA sequences code for this CDR3. V usage is TRBV30 and J usage is TRBJ1-1; D gene unclear. V was trimmed by 0 bases and J by 2 bases, leaving 4 bases between them. The CDR3 extends over 12 amino acids. CDR1 is GTSNPN, CDR2 SVGIG, per germline (reference sequence). CDR3 sequence reads: CAWSVLNTEAFF. In nucleotides, the CDR3 is TGTGCCTGGAGTGTACTAAACACTGAAGCTTTCTTT.

The CDR3 sequence is CASSRGQGINEQFF. The CDR3 DNA is TGTGCCAGCAGCCGCGGACAGGGGATCAATGAGCAGTTCTTC. The chain employs TRBV7-6 and TRBJ2-1; the match to TRBD1 covers 9 bases. The CDR3 contains 14 residues. Looked up from germline, CDR1 is SGHVS and CDR2 is FNYEAQ. The V segment lost 5 bases and the J segment 6 bases; nucleotides outside the gene matches: 5.

This clone was seen only a few times. V and J are TRBV28 and TRBJ2-7, with 9 bases identical to TRBD1. V was pared by 2 bases and J by 11 bases, with 7 bases of the junction left unmatched. The CDR3 has 13 amino acids. Germline loops: CDR1 MDHEN, CDR2 SYDVKM. The CDR3 sequence is CASSLGTGGRKYF. Written as DNA, the CDR3 is TGTGCCAGCAGTTTAGGCACAGGGGGCAGGAAGTACTTC.

The V call is TRBV30, the J call TRBJ2-3; the D is unclear. CDR3 length equals 12 residues. Trimming took off 3 bases at V and 8 bases at J, with 12 bases between the two ends. Germline CDR1 is GTSNPN and CDR2 is SVGIG (reference sequence). Here the CDR3 DNA reads TGTGCCTGGAGAATCGAGCCTGTTACGCAGTATTTT. Protein product: CAWRIEPVTQYF.

The chain is built from TRBV30 and TRBJ2-3, with D hard to call. CDR1 and CDR2 (germline): GTSNPN, SVGIG (reference sequence). CDR3 length equals 14 residues. Trimming removed 5 bases at V and 4 bases at J, with 16 bases between. The DNA of the CDR3 is TGTGCCTGGTCCAAAGGGATAGACGCAGATACGCAGTATTTT. Its translation is CAWSKGIDADTQYF.

This sequence joins TRBV19 and TRBJ1-2; no firm D call. Germline V gene sequence: CDR1 LNHDA, CDR2 SQIVND (reference sequence). This CDR3 is 15 amino acids long. With 4 bases removed from V and 0 bases from J, the gap between germline ends came to 12 bases. The CDR3 DNA reads TGTGCCAGTAGTAGCCCGGGAGAGGCTAACTATGGCTACACCTTC. Encoded protein: CASSSPGEANYGYTF. Variable domain in full (rest from reference TRBV19 and TRBJ1-2): DGGITQSPKYLFRKEGQNVTLSCEQNLNHDAMYWYRQDPGQGLRLIYYSQIVNDFQKGDIAEGYSVSREKKESFPLTVTSAQKNPTAFYLCASSSPGEANYGYTFGSGTRLTVV.

This rearrangement joins TRBV5-1 to TRBJ2-1; D is possibly TRBD1 (7 bases). Germline CDR1 is SGHRS and CDR2 is YFSETQ. With 0 bases removed from V and 9 bases from J, the gap between germline ends came to 19 bases. CDR3 length equals 16 residues. The CDR3 nucleotides read TGCGCCAGCAGCTTGGCCGCTGGGACTTCAGGGGGTGAGCAGTTCTTC. Protein product: CASSLAAGTSGGEQFF.

Only one count was recorded for this clone. The chain has TRBV5-4 and TRBJ2-7; D not certain. The V end lost 3 bases, the J end lost 2 bases, and 12 bases lay between the germline ends. The CDR3 extends over 14 amino acids. Germline V gene lookup returns CDR1 SGHNT and CDR2 YYREEE (reference sequence). CDR3: CASSSPPPTYEQYF. In nucleotides, the CDR3 is TGTGCCAGCAGCTCGCCTCCCCCGACCTACGAGCAGTACTTC.

The chain couples TRBV9 to TRBJ2-3; 11 bases are shared with TRBD2. The CDR3 has 17 amino acids. V gave up 0 bases and J gave up 1 base; unmatched junction bases: 4. CDR1 is SGDLS, CDR2 YYNGEE, per germline. CDR3 DNA sequence: TGTGCCAGCAGCGTAGCTATTAGCGGGGGGGGCACAGATACGCAGTATTTT. It is translated as CASSVAISGGGTDTQYF.

V and J are TRBV2 and TRBJ1-2; 8 nucleotides match TRBD1. Germline assignment: CDR1 SNHLY and CDR2 FYNNEI. V lost 5 bases, J lost 7 bases, and 6 bases stayed unmatched. The CDR3 contains 13 residues. CDR3 nucleotides: TGTGCCAGCAGTCCGACAGGGGAAGGTGGCTACACCTTC. This translates into CASSPTGEGGYTF. The entire variable domain, with the rest obtained from reference TRBV2 and TRBJ1-2, is as follows: EPEVTQTPSHQVTQMGQEVILRCVPISNHLYFYWYRQILGQKVEFLVSFYNNEISEKSEIFDDQFSVERPDGSNFTLKIRSTKLEDSAMYFCASSPTGEGGYTFGSGTRLTVV.